The 3 T cell receptor beta chains in this list originate from one sample, sequenced in a study. Using its own MiXCR run on the RT-PCR reads, TCRdb lists one record per CDR3 protein. Here the sample spans about 680,000 distinct CDR3 sequences, 12% to 15% being singletons. Input material: memory CD4+ T cells from blood. These TCRs come from a female donor in good health, serving as a healthy control.

A few counts support this clonotype. The J gene is TRBJ1-4, the V gene TRBV7-6; a possible D gene is TRBD1 (6 bases). This CDR3 has 16 residues. Trimming took off 5 bases at V and 3 bases at J, with 16 bases between the two ends. Germline V gene lookup returns CDR1 SGHVS and CDR2 FNYEAQ. The CDR3 here is CASSQTGANPNEKLFF. The CDR3 DNA is TGTGCCAGCAGCCAAACGGGGGCTAACCCTAATGAAAAACTGTTTTTT.

The chain is built from TRBV5-1 and TRBJ2-5; perhaps TRBD2 as D (6 bases). The CDR3 consists of 15 residues. V was clipped by 4 bases and J by 5 bases, with 18 bases between them. Germline V gene data show CDR1 as SGHRS and CDR2 as YFSETQ. The CDR3 DNA reads TGCGCCAGCAGCGACGGGGCCGCCGGAGGGGAGACCCAGTACTTC. This translates into CASSDGAAGGETQYF. Looking up the rest from reference TRBV5-1 and TRBJ2-5 gives the full variable domain: KAGVTQTPRYLIKTRGQQVTLSCSPISGHRSVSWYQQTPGQGLQFLFEYFSETQRNKGNFPGRFSGRQFSNSRSEMNVSTLELGDSALYLCASSDGAAGGETQYFGPGTRLLVL.

The sample holds many counts of this clonotype. The chain combines TRBV12-3 or TRBV12-4 with TRBJ2-7; TRBD1 agrees at 9 bases. Trimming took 3 bases from V and 5 from J; bases not matched to a gene: 8. The CDR3 contains 15 residues. The CDR3 here is CASSFVGTGIDEQYF. CDR3 coding DNA: TGTGCCAGCAGTTTCGTCGGGACAGGGATCGACGAGCAGTACTTC.